This is a list of T cell receptor beta chains from one sample in a study of cytomegalovirus exposure and HLA in healthy donors. TCRdb's copy holds only in-frame clones and misses some; the assay was immunoSEQ multiplex PCR. The sample includes more than 250,000 clones, around 90% of them seen just once. The sequencing sample was made of PBMCs. These receptors originate from a woman in her 30s in good health and CMV-seropositive. The CDR3 runs from the conserved cysteine through the conserved F or W. The D gene is left open where the match is weak. Not all rows give a size; the values are once, few, many and, for expanded clones, a class.

cdr3_nt: TGTGCCAGCTCACCCCTAGAGGACAATGAGCAGTTCTTC
cdr3_aa: CASSPLEDNEQFF
d_call: .
j_call: TRBJ2-1
clone_size: once
v_call: TRBV18

cdr3_nt: TGTGCCAGTACCCTTAAGGACGGGGGCCTCCGCGAGCAGTACTTC
cdr3_aa: CASTLKDGGLREQYF
d_call: .
j_call: TRBJ2-7
clone_size: once
v_call: TRBV19

cdr3_nt: TGTGCCAGCAGCCTAACCGCCCGGAGCGGGGGGTACAATGAGCAGTTCTTC
cdr3_aa: CASSLTARSGGYNEQFF
d_call: TRBD2
j_call: TRBJ2-1
clone_size: .
v_call: TRBV11-3

cdr3_nt: TGTGCCAGCAGTCCAGGTGGTAGGACTGAAGCTTTCTTT
cdr3_aa: CASSPGGRTEAFF
d_call: .
j_call: TRBJ1-1
clone_size: .
v_call: TRBV28

cdr3_nt: TGTGCCAGCAGCGTACAAGGGCTCTATGGCTACACCTTC
cdr3_aa: CASSVQGLYGYTF
d_call: .
j_call: TRBJ1-2
clone_size: .
v_call: TRBV9

cdr3_nt: TGCGCCAGCAGCTTGAAGGACAGGGGTAGAGGTAGTGAGCAGTTCTTC
cdr3_aa: CASSLKDRGRGSEQFF
d_call: TRBD1
j_call: TRBJ2-1
clone_size: .
v_call: TRBV5-1

cdr3_nt: TGTGCCATCGCCGGGACCGCCATTTACAATGAGCAGTTCTTC
cdr3_aa: CAIAGTAIYNEQFF
d_call: .
j_call: TRBJ2-1
clone_size: .
v_call: TRBV28

cdr3_nt: TGTGCCAGCAGCCCGGGGACAGCGAGTAATGAAAAACTGTTTTTT
cdr3_aa: CASSPGTASNEKLFF
d_call: TRBD1
j_call: TRBJ1-4
clone_size: .
v_call: TRBV27

cdr3_nt: TGTGCCAGCAGGGGGGCCTCTTATAGCAATCAGCCCCAGCATTTT
cdr3_aa: CASRGASYSNQPQHF
d_call: .
j_call: TRBJ1-5
clone_size: .
v_call: TRBV2

cdr3_nt: TGCGCCAGCAGCCGGGACGGGGACAACTCCTACGAGCAGTACTTC
cdr3_aa: CASSRDGDNSYEQYF
d_call: .
j_call: TRBJ2-7
clone_size: .
v_call: TRBV4-3

cdr3_nt: TGTGCCAGCAGCCAAGGGACTAGCGGGACGGATACGCAGTATTTT
cdr3_aa: CASSQGTSGTDTQYF
d_call: TRBD2
j_call: TRBJ2-3
clone_size: .
v_call: TRBV11-3

cdr3_nt: TGTGCCAGCAGTTACGCCTCGGACGCCCGGTACTATGGCTACACCTTC
cdr3_aa: CASSYASDARYYGYTF
d_call: .
j_call: TRBJ1-2
clone_size: once
v_call: TRBV6-5

cdr3_nt: TGTGCCTGGAGCGGGGGAGTCAAGGACTCCTACGAGCAGTACTTC
cdr3_aa: CAWSGGVKDSYEQYF
d_call: .
j_call: TRBJ2-7
clone_size: .
v_call: TRBV30

cdr3_nt: TGTGCCTGGACCCTCCGGGACAGGGACTCTTATGGCTACACCTTC
cdr3_aa: CAWTLRDRDSYGYTF
d_call: TRBD1
j_call: TRBJ1-2
clone_size: .
v_call: TRBV30

cdr3_nt: TGTGCCAGCAGCTTAACCAAAGGGGTGGGACGTCACTCTGGGGCCAACGTCCTGACTTTC
cdr3_aa: CASSLTKGVGRHSGANVLTF
d_call: .
j_call: TRBJ2-6
clone_size: .
v_call: TRBV7-6

cdr3_nt: TGTGCCAGCAGCGTAGGCCCAAGACAGGGGGCTAGCGAGCAGTACTTC
cdr3_aa: CASSVGPRQGASEQYF
d_call: TRBD1
j_call: TRBJ2-7
clone_size: .
v_call: TRBV9

cdr3_nt: TGTGCCAGCAGCGTCGGGACCTACGAGCAGTACTTC
cdr3_aa: CASSVGTYEQYF
d_call: .
j_call: TRBJ2-7
clone_size: .
v_call: TRBV7-6

cdr3_nt: TGTGCCAGCAGGTACCGGGGGGGCTCCTACAATGAGCAGTTCTTC
cdr3_aa: CASRYRGGSYNEQFF
d_call: TRBD2
j_call: TRBJ2-1
clone_size: .
v_call: TRBV7-8

cdr3_nt: TGCGCCAGCAGCGGGGGACAGGGGCCTAATTCACCCCTCCACTTT
cdr3_aa: CASSGGQGPNSPLHF
d_call: TRBD1
j_call: TRBJ1-6
clone_size: .
v_call: TRBV5-1

cdr3_nt: TGCAGCGTTGAAGAGGAAGGACAGCGGTACAATGAGCAGTTCTTC
cdr3_aa: CSVEEEGQRYNEQFF
d_call: .
j_call: TRBJ2-1
clone_size: .
v_call: TRBV29-1

cdr3_nt: TGTGCCAGCAGCTGGGGACTAGCCGGGGAGCTGTTTTTT
cdr3_aa: CASSWGLAGELFF
d_call: TRBD2
j_call: TRBJ2-2
clone_size: few
v_call: TRBV5-6

cdr3_nt: TGTGCCAGCAGCCAGACAGACAATCAGCCCCAGCATTTT
cdr3_aa: CASSQTDNQPQHF
d_call: .
j_call: TRBJ1-5
clone_size: .
v_call: TRBV4-2

cdr3_nt: TGTGCCAGCGGGGCCTTCGGGACAGCCAAAGAGACCCAGTACTTC
cdr3_aa: CASGAFGTAKETQYF
d_call: TRBD1
j_call: TRBJ2-5
clone_size: .
v_call: TRBV27

cdr3_nt: TGCAGCGTTCTCTCGGGGGCGACTGAAAAACTGTTTTTT
cdr3_aa: CSVLSGATEKLFF
d_call: .
j_call: TRBJ1-4
clone_size: .
v_call: TRBV29-1

cdr3_nt: TGCGCCAGCAGCTCGACAGTAAAAAACATTCAGTACTTC
cdr3_aa: CASSSTVKNIQYF
d_call: .
j_call: TRBJ2-4
clone_size: .
v_call: TRBV5-1

cdr3_nt: TGTGCCAGTAGTATATGGGACAGGGGAGAGGAAAAACTGTTTTTT
cdr3_aa: CASSIWDRGEEKLFF
d_call: TRBD1
j_call: TRBJ1-4
clone_size: .
v_call: TRBV19

cdr3_nt: TGTGCCAGCGCGCATACAGGGGGCGAAAAAGAGACCCAGTACTTC
cdr3_aa: CASAHTGGEKETQYF
d_call: TRBD1
j_call: TRBJ2-5
clone_size: .
v_call: TRBV25-1

cdr3_nt: TGTGCCAGCGTCAGGGGAGCCGAGCAGTACTTC
cdr3_aa: CASVRGAEQYF
d_call: .
j_call: TRBJ2-7
clone_size: .
v_call: TRBV19

cdr3_nt: TGTGCCAGCAGCCCCCGATTGCTCTCGAGCTTATACGAGCAGTACTTC
cdr3_aa: CASSPRLLSSLYEQYF
d_call: .
j_call: TRBJ2-7
clone_size: .
v_call: TRBV9

cdr3_nt: TGCGCCAGCAGTGAGGACGAGCAGTACTTC
cdr3_aa: CASSEDEQYF
d_call: .
j_call: TRBJ2-7
clone_size: .
v_call: TRBV10-2

cdr3_nt: TGTGCCAGCAGCCGGACCACACCAGGGACAGGGTTTGAGACCCAGTACTTC
cdr3_aa: CASSRTTPGTGFETQYF
d_call: TRBD1
j_call: TRBJ2-5
clone_size: .
v_call: TRBV4-2